One sample yielded the 20 T cell receptor beta chains listed below, sequenced in a study of blood T cells in healthy people across ages. A second PCR, run for roughly 7 to 11 cycles, used a sample-barcoded 5' primer plus a J-beta primer mix. TCRdb reprocessed the 5' RACE reads via MiXCR and lists one record per CDR3 protein. This sample has around 1,500,000 distinct CDR3 sequences, with 42% found just once. The sample taken for sequencing was blood. The receptor set was obtained from a woman aged 18-30 years in good health.

The V call is TRBV6-1, the J call TRBJ2-7; D is possibly TRBD2 (6 bases). The V gene lost 3 bases and the J gene lost 2 bases, with 14 bases spanning the gap. The CDR3 contains 15 residues. Germline V CDR1 and CDR2: MNHNS, SASEGT. In nucleotides, the CDR3 is TGTGCCAGCAGTGATTTCCTAGCGAGTACCTACGAGCAGTACTTC. It translates to CASSDFLASTYEQYF.

Written as DNA, the CDR3 is TGTGCCAGCAGCTTTATTGTAAACCCCGGGCCCTCTGGGGCCAACGTCCTGACTTTC. Encoded protein: CASSFIVNPGPSGANVLTF. The gene calls are TRBV13 and TRBJ2-6; the D is unclear. The CDR3 totals 19 residues. V lost 3 bases and J 0 bases, leaving 18 bases between the germline ends. Germline-derived CDR1 and CDR2 are PRHDT and FYEKMQ (reference sequence).

For this clonotype: At one boundary the junction diverges from the germline segment, which might be a read error. The chain carries TRBV20-1 and TRBJ2-5; D not resolved. CDR1 and CDR2 (germline): DFQATT, SNEGSKA (reference sequence). This CDR3 has 10 amino acids. Written as DNA, the CDR3 is TGCAGGGCTACGAACAATGAGCAGTACTTC. Translation gives CRATNNEQYF.

This clonotype was seen a few times. V gene TRBV5-1 combines with J gene TRBJ2-3; D remains unclear. Germline CDR1 and CDR2: SGHRS and YFSETQ. V was pared by 0 bases and J by 3 bases, with 8 bases between. The CDR3 is made up of 14 amino acids. The CDR3 coding sequence is TGCGCCAGCAGCTTGGGGGAAGTGACAGATACGCAGTATTTT. Protein product: CASSLGEVTDTQYF.

This rearrangement joins TRBV2 to TRBJ2-3; TRBD2 matches 12 bases. This CDR3 contains 14 residues. The V gene's germline CDR1 is SNHLY and CDR2 FYNNEI. V gave up 9 bases and J gave up 3 bases; unmatched junction bases: 4. Here the CDR3 DNA reads TGTGCCAGGACTAGCGGGGGACTAACAGATACGCAGTATTTT. It encodes CARTSGGLTDTQYF.

V and J are TRBV28 and TRBJ2-2; D might be TRBD1 (5 bases). This CDR3 has 15 amino acids. CDR1 is MDHEN and CDR2 is SYDVKM in the germline V gene. The germline V and J ends were trimmed by 3 bases and 4 bases, with 12 bases remaining between them. CDR3 nucleotides: TGTGCCAGCAGTTTTTTGACAGTAGCCACCGGGGAGCTGTTTTTT. The encoded protein is CASSFLTVATGELFF.

In this sample, this clonotype turned up a few times. J is TRBJ2-1 and V is TRBV7-2; D might be TRBD2 (6 bases). Germline V CDR1 and CDR2: SGHTA, FQGNSA. The V end was cut by 0 bases, the J end by 2 bases, with 11 bases between. The CDR3 covers 16 residues. The CDR3 DNA reads TGTGCCAGCAGCTTAGCGGCCGGACTACCCTACAATGAGCAGTTCTTC. Its translation: CASSLAAGLPYNEQFF.

The V gene is TRBV20-1, the J gene TRBJ2-3, with TRBD2 matching over 7 bases. This CDR3 comprises 13 residues. Germline CDR1 DFQATT, CDR2 SNEGSKA (reference sequence). The trim removed 5 bases at V and 6 bases at J, leaving 8 bases unmatched. The chain's CDR3 is CSAGLGVTDTQYF. The CDR3 DNA sequence: TGCAGTGCTGGACTAGGGGTGACGGATACGCAGTATTTT.

In this sample, this clonotype turned up a few times. The V call is TRBV6-1, the J call TRBJ1-1; D perhaps matches TRBD1 (6 bases). Germline V lookup: CDR1 MNHNS, CDR2 SASEGT. This CDR3 is 16 amino acids long. V gave up 4 bases and J gave up 4 bases, with 19 bases separating them. The DNA of the CDR3 is TGTGCCAGCAGTGTCACGCTGTGGGGGCGCGGCACTGAAGCTTTCTTT. Amino acid sequence: CASSVTLWGRGTEAFF.

The chain joins TRBV14 to TRBJ2-7, with TRBD2 identical over 8 bases. Germline V CDR1 and CDR2: SGHDN, FVKESK. Trimming took 2 bases from V and 7 from J; bases not matched to a gene: 19. The CDR3 spans 18 residues. The CDR3 DNA follows: TGTGCCAGCAGCCAACCCCCTACCCCAGCGGGGGCCCACAATGAGCAGTACTTC. The encoded protein is CASSQPPTPAGAHNEQYF.

This clonotype was seen only a few times. The J gene is TRBJ2-3, the V gene TRBV2, with a weak D call TRBD2 (6 bases). The CDR3 totals 11 residues. Trimming removed 11 bases from V and 4 bases from J, with 10 bases in between. The germline gives CDR1 SNHLY, CDR2 FYNNEI. CDR3 protein: CAGGAADTQYF. Written as DNA, the CDR3 is TGTGCCGGAGGGGCGGCAGATACGCAGTATTTT.

The chain uses TRBV29-1 and TRBJ1-2; 8 positions agree with TRBD1. J gave up 5 bases and V 6 bases, and 20 bases lay outside the gene matches. CDR1 and CDR2 (germline): SQVTM, ANQGSEA. There are 17 residues in the CDR3. For the CDR3, the DNA is TGCAGCGTCGACTCTTCGGGGACTCAGGGGGCATGGTATGGCTACACCTTC. Protein product: CSVDSSGTQGAWYGYTF.

This clonotype was seen a few times. CDR3 DNA sequence: TGCAGTGCTAGAGTACCGGGGAGGGTTGAAGCTTTCTTT. As protein: CSARVPGRVEAFF. This sequence joins TRBV20-1 and TRBJ1-1; D is unclear. The CDR3 has 13 residues. CDR1 is DFQATT and CDR2 is SNEGSKA in the germline V gene (reference sequence). The ends were cut back, 1 base at V and 7 bases at J, with 13 bases in the middle.

CDR3 in amino acids: CASSLSFSGSEGNEQFF. CDR3 DNA sequence: TGTGCCAGCAGCTTATCCTTTAGCGGGAGCGAAGGGAATGAGCAGTTCTTC. The gene calls are TRBV11-2 and TRBJ2-1; 9 bases are shared with TRBD2. Unmatched junction bases numbered 12, after V lost 2 bases and J lost 7 bases. The CDR3 sequence is 17 residues long. Germline assignment: CDR1 SGHAT and CDR2 FQNNGV. The full variable domain, with the rest looked up from reference TRBV11-2 and TRBJ2-1, is EAGVAQSPRYKIIEKRQSVAFWCNPISGHATLYWYQQILGQGPKLLIQFQNNGVVDDSQLPKDRFSAERLKGVDSTLKIQPAKLEDSAVYLCASSLSFSGSEGNEQFFGPGTRLTVL.

The V gene is TRBV28, the J gene TRBJ1-4; D ambiguous. Trimming removed 2 bases at V and 4 bases at J, with 11 bases between. This CDR3 has 15 residues. Germline V gives CDR1 MDHEN, CDR2 SYDVKM. The CDR3 coding sequence is TGTGCCAGCAGTTTAGGGCAGGTCCTTAATGAAAAACTGTTTTTT. It specifies CASSLGQVLNEKLFF.

Details on this clonotype: At one boundary the junction diverges from the germline segment, which might be a read error. The chain recombines TRBV14 with TRBJ2-5, with 12 bases fitting TRBD2. This CDR3 is 15 amino acids long. Germline V lookup: CDR1 SGHDN, CDR2 FVKESK. CDR3 region: CAGSQTSGGQETQYF. CDR3 coding DNA: TGTGCCGGCAGCCAAACTAGCGGGGGGCAAGAGACCCAGTACTTC.

This clonotype appeared many times. The chain links TRBV5-1 to TRBJ2-4; TRBD1 matches at 11 bases. Unmatched junction bases numbered 9, after V lost 4 bases and J lost 6 bases. Germline V gene lookup returns CDR1 SGHRS and CDR2 YFSETQ. The CDR3 has 16 residues. In nucleotides, the CDR3 is TGCGCCAGCAGCGCAACTACCGGGACAGGGGGAAACATTCAGTACTTC. This codes for CASSATTGTGGNIQYF.

This chain links TRBV6-4 with TRBJ2-3; either TRBD1 or TRBD2 may fit D (5 bases each). Per germline, CDR1 MRHNA and CDR2 SNTAGT. V was clipped by 2 bases and J by 2 bases, with 8 bases between them. This CDR3 region has 14 residues. CDR3 DNA sequence: TGTGCCAGCAGTGACGGGGACCACACAGATACGCAGTATTTT. Amino acids: CASSDGDHTDTQYF.

The chain carries TRBV6-5 and TRBJ2-7; TRBD2 agrees at 9 bases. The J call may be faulty, since TRBJ2-4 better matches the DNA end. This CDR3 region has 15 residues. The germline V gene encodes CDR1 MNHEY and CDR2 SVGAGI. CDR3 in amino acids: CASRTIAGVTNIQYF. The DNA for the CDR3 is TGTGCCAGCAGGACAATAGCGGGGGTGACAAACATTCAGTACTTC.

The chain's CDR3 is CAQREGQGEQYF. CDR3 sequence (DNA): TGTGCCCAGCGGGAGGGACAGGGCGAGCAGTACTTC. J is TRBJ2-7 and V is TRBV30; a weak D match, TRBD2 (10 bases). Per the germline V gene, CDR1 is GTSNPN and CDR2 is SVGIG (reference sequence). This CDR3 spans 12 amino acids. V lost 8 bases and J 6 bases, leaving 17 bases between the germline ends.